Each of the 7 T cell receptor beta chains below was sequenced from the same sample in a study of blood T cell repertoires in COVID-19. The table came from immunoSEQ multiplex PCR; TCRdb's copy has only in-frame clones and leaves some out. The table records around 81,000 clones, roughly 84% of them present only once. The sequenced sample was peripheral blood. These TCRs come from a man older than 75 with acute or convalescent COVID-19.

The chain links TRBV7-2 to TRBJ2-1; the D is unclear. V shed 4 bases and J shed 3 bases, with 4 bases lying between them. CDR1 is SGHTA and CDR2 is FQGNSA in the germline V gene. The CDR3 length is 12 residues. This chain's CDR3 is CASSSYYNEQFF. The CDR3 DNA reads as TGTGCCAGCAGCTCCTACTACAATGAGCAGTTCTTC. Drawing the rest from reference TRBV7-2 and TRBJ2-1, the complete variable domain is GAGVSQSPSNKVTEKGKDVELRCDPISGHTALYWYRQSLGQGLEFLIYFQGNSAPDKSGLPSDRFSAERTGGSVSTLTIQRTQQEDSAVYLCASSSYYNEQFFGPGTRLTVL.

The CDR3 here is CASSYGTGENQPQHF. CDR3 nucleotides: TGTGCCAGCAGTTACGGGACGGGGGAGAATCAGCCCCAGCATTTT. This chain joins TRBV6-2 or TRBV6-3 and TRBJ1-5, with a weak D call TRBD1 (5 bases). Germline CDR1 is MNHEY and CDR2 is SVGEGT. The V end was cut by 2 bases, the J end by 4 bases, with 12 bases between. This CDR3 contains 15 residues.

The V gene is TRBV4-1, the J gene TRBJ2-7, with 9 positions matching TRBD2. The germline gives CDR1 MGHRA, CDR2 YSYEKL. This CDR3 has 15 residues. V gave up 3 bases and J gave up 6 bases; unmatched junction bases: 9. CDR3 protein: CASSHPGTSRFEQYF. CDR3 nucleotides: TGCGCCAGCAGCCATCCCGGGACTAGCAGGTTCGAGCAGTACTTC.

In its sample, this clone was seen a few times. J is TRBJ1-1 and V is TRBV14; D is uncertain. The germline CDR1 and CDR2 sequences are SGHDN and FVKESK. The CDR3 covers 13 residues. Trimming left V 0 bases short and J 3 bases short, with 5 bases between. For the CDR3, the DNA is TGTGCCAGCAGCCAAGATGTCGACACTGAAGCTTTCTTT. Encoded protein: CASSQDVDTEAFF.

The V gene is TRBV27, the J gene TRBJ1-6, with TRBD1 identical over 8 bases. The J segment lost 10 bases and the V segment lost 6 bases, leaving 8 bases of the junction unmatched. CDR3 length: 14 amino acids. Germline-derived CDR1 and CDR2 are MNHEY and SMNVEV (reference sequence). The CDR3 protein is CASRIGTGGSPLHF. The CDR3 DNA follows: TGTGCCAGCAGGATCGGGACAGGTGGATCACCCCTCCACTTT.

The CDR3 sequence is CASSPSPGPGNTIYF. The DNA of the CDR3 is TGTGCCAGCAGCCCCTCCCCGGGTCCTGGAAACACCATATATTTT. The chain has TRBV7-3 and TRBJ1-3; D is uncertain. Trimming removed 5 bases at V and 2 bases at J, with 13 bases between. The CDR3 extends over 15 amino acids. Germline loops: CDR1 SGHTA, CDR2 FQGTGA.

V gene TRBV6-5 combines with J gene TRBJ1-1; D is undetermined. V was clipped by 4 bases and J by 0 bases, with 9 bases between them. The CDR3 is made up of 14 amino acids. In germline, CDR1 is MNHEY, CDR2 SVGAGI. CDR3 region: CASSLSSLNTEAFF. The CDR3 nucleotides are TGTGCCAGCAGTTTGAGTAGTCTGAACACTGAAGCTTTCTTT.